The present TCR beta chain was sequenced within a study of cytotoxic CD8 clonotypes in ibrutinib-treated CLL. Investigators sought sequencing depths of between 1 in 200,000 and 1 in 1 million T cells. The repertoire was sequenced with immunoSEQ multiplex PCR; TCRdb's copy has only in-frame clones and lacks some. The data show some 61,000 clones, approximately 70% seen once. This specimen was PBMCs, taken after 12 months of ibrutinib treatment. The clonotype originates from a human donor with chronic lymphocytic leukemia.

CDR3 in amino acids: CASTTGRDRGDGYTF. The CDR3 nucleotides are TGTGCCAGTACCACCGGCAGGGACAGGGGGGACGGCTACACCTTC. J is TRBJ1-2 and V is TRBV19, with 11 bases aligning to TRBD1. The CDR3 spans 15 residues. Germline loops: CDR1 LNHDA, CDR2 SQIVND (reference sequence). Losses at the gene ends were 7 bases for V and 8 bases for J; bases not matched to a gene: 12.